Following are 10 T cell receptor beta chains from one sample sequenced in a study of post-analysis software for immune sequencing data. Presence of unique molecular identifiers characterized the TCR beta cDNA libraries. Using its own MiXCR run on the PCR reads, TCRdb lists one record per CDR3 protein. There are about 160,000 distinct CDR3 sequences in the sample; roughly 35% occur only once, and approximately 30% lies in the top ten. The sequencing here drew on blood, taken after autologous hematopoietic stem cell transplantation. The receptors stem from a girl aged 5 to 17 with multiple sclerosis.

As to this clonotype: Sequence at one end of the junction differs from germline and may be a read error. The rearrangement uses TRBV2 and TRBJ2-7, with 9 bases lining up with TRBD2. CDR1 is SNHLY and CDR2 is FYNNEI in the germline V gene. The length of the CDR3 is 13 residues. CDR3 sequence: CASRASGAYERYF. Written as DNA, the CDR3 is TGTGCCAGCAGGGCTAGCGGGGCCTACGAGCGGTACTTC.

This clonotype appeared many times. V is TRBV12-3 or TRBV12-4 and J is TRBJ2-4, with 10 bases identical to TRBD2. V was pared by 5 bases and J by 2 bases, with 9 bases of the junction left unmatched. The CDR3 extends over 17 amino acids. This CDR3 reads CASSLGTSVESKNIQYF. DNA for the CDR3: TGTGCCAGCAGTCTCGGGACTAGCGTTGAGTCCAAAAACATTCAGTACTTC.

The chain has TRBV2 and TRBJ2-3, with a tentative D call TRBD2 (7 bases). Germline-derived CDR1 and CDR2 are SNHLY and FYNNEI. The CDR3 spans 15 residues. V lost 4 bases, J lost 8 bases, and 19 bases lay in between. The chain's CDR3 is CASSAASGGGGTQYF. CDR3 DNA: TGTGCCAGCAGTGCGGCGTCGGGGGGAGGGGGTACGCAGTATTTT.

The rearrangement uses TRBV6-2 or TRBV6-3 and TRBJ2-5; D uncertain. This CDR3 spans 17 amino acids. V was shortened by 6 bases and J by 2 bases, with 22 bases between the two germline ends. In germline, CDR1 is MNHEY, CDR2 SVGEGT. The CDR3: CASRTSWVWPSQETQYF. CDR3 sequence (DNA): TGTGCCAGCAGAACCAGCTGGGTATGGCCTTCTCAAGAGACCCAGTACTTC.

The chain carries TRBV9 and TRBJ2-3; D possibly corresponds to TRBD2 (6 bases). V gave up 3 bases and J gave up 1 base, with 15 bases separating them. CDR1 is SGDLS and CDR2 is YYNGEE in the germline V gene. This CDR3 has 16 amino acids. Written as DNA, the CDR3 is TGTGCCAGCAGCGCCCCTGACGGGAGTGGCACAGATACGCAGTATTTT. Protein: CASSAPDGSGTDTQYF.

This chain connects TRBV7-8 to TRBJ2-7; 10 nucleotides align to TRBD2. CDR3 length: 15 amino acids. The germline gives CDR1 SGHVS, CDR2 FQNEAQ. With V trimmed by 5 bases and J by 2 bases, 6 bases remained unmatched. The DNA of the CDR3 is TGTGCCAGCAGCCGACCAGCGGGAGGGCCCTACGAGCAGTACTTC. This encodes CASSRPAGGPYEQYF.

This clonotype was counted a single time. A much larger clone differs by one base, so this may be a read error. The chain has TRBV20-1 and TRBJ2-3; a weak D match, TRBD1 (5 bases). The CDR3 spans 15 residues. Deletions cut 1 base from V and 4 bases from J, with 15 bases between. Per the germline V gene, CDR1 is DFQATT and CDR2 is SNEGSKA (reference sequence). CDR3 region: CSARVQGRIADTQYF. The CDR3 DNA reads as TGCAGTGCTAGAGTTCAGGGCAGAATCGCAGATACGCAGTATTTT.

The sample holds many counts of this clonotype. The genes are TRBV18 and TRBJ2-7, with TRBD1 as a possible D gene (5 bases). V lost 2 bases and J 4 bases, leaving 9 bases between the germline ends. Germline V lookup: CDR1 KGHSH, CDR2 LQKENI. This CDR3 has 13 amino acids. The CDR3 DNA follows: TGTGCCAGCTCACCATCACAGGATTACGAGCAGTACTTC. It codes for CASSPSQDYEQYF.

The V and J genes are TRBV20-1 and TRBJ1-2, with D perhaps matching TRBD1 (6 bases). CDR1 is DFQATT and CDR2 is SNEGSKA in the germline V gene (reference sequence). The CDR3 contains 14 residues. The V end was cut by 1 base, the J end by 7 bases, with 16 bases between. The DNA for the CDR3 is TGCAGTGCTAGAGGCGTGCTGGGGGCGGCTGGCTACACCTTC. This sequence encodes CSARGVLGAAGYTF.

CDR3 DNA: TGTGCCATCGGGACTAGCGTTGAGCAGTTCTTC. It yields the protein CAIGTSVEQFF. The rearrangement links TRBV12-3 or TRBV12-4 to TRBJ2-1; 10 positions match TRBD2. The CDR3 has 11 residues. Losses at the gene ends were 10 bases for V and 9 bases for J; bases not matched to a gene: 3.